Following are 18 T cell receptor beta chains from one sample sequenced in a study of CD8 T cells in ankylosing spondylitis. Each CDR3 protein is one row after TCRdb ran MiXCR on the 5' RACE reads. The sample has 250,000 or so distinct CDR3 sequences, under 20% seen once. Material for sequencing was blood, either unsorted or a sorted T cell fraction (not recorded which). The receptor set was obtained from a male donor with ankylosing spondylitis or in good health (not recorded which).

The V call is TRBV6-5, the J call TRBJ2-7; D possibly matches TRBD1 or TRBD2 (5 bases each). Deletions cut 5 bases from V and 11 bases from J, with 16 bases between. Germline V gene sequence: CDR1 MNHEY, CDR2 SVGAGI. The CDR3 contains 12 residues. For the CDR3, the DNA is TGTGCCAGCAGTGTCGACAGTGTGAGGGAGTACTTC. It specifies CASSVDSVREYF.

In nucleotides, the CDR3 is TGCAGCGTTGGGGGACTGGAAAGCTCCTACGAGCAGTACTTC. Translating gives CSVGGLESSYEQYF. This rearrangement joins TRBV29-1 to TRBJ2-7, with D tentatively TRBD2 (6 bases). This CDR3 comprises 14 residues. Germline values: CDR1 SQVTM, CDR2 ANQGSEA. Trimming stripped 4 bases from V and 0 bases from J, with 13 bases between.

In its sample, this clonotype was seen a few times. V is TRBV7-8 and J is TRBJ2-7; TRBD2 matches 9 bases. Germline lookup yields CDR1 SGHVS and CDR2 FQNEAQ. The CDR3 runs to 12 residues. V lost 4 bases, J lost 6 bases, and 1 base stayed unmatched. The CDR3 is CASSSAGGEQYF. In DNA, the CDR3 is TGTGCCAGCAGCTCAGCGGGAGGCGAGCAGTACTTC.

This clonotype has more than one count but fewer than ten. The rearrangement links TRBV5-6 to TRBJ2-5, with a possible D match to TRBD1 (5 bases). The CDR3 is made up of 14 amino acids. The V and J ends lost 4 bases and 5 bases respectively, with 15 bases between them. Germline CDR1 reads SGHDT; CDR2 reads YYEEEE. The CDR3, as DNA: TGTGCCAGCAGCCCGGCAGGGTCGTCGGAGACCCAGTACTTC. Translated: CASSPAGSSETQYF.

This clonotype has at least ten counts. V and J are TRBV20-1 and TRBJ2-7, with D perhaps assigned TRBD1 or TRBD2 (5 bases each). The CDR3 contains 13 residues. The V end was cut by 6 bases, the J end by 3 bases, with 15 bases between. Germline V gene data show CDR1 as DFQATT and CDR2 as SNEGSKA (reference sequence). The CDR3 nucleotides read TGCAGTGCAATATCTCAGGGAGACTACGAGCAGTACTTC. Amino acid sequence: CSAISQGDYEQYF.

The chain recombines TRBV6-4 with TRBJ2-2, with 8 bases that match TRBD1. Germline V CDR1 and CDR2: MRHNA, SNTAGT. The V gene end was trimmed by 5 bases and the J gene end by 7 bases; junction bases not matched to a gene: 6. CDR3 length equals 14 residues. CDR3 sequence: CASSTDREGGELFF. The CDR3 DNA follows: TGTGCCAGCAGTACGGACAGGGAAGGCGGGGAGCTGTTTTTT.

This clonotype was detected a few times. CDR3 loop: CASSVDVDRGPNTGELFF. CDR3 in DNA: TGTGCCAGCAGCGTAGATGTGGACAGGGGGCCGAACACCGGGGAGCTGTTTTTT. J is TRBJ2-2 and V is TRBV9, with TRBD1 matching over 11 bases. Losses at the gene ends were 0 bases for V and 0 bases for J; bases not matched to a gene: 4. Germline values: CDR1 SGDLS, CDR2 YYNGEE. The CDR3 spans 18 residues.

This clonotype was seen only a few times. J is TRBJ2-3 and V is TRBV7-3; D is ambiguous. The CDR3 runs 15 residues. CDR1 and CDR2 from the germline V gene are SGHTA and FQGTGA. V lost 1 base to trimming and J lost 2 bases, with 10 bases between them. CDR3 coding DNA: TGTGCCAGCAGCTTAATAGGCTCGTACACAGATACGCAGTATTTT. It translates to CASSLIGSYTDTQYF. The full variable domain, with the rest looked up from reference TRBV7-3 and TRBJ2-3, is GAGVSQTPSNKVTEKGKYVELRCDPISGHTALYWYRQSLGQGPEFLIYFQGTGAADDSGLPNDRFFAVRPEGSVSTLKIQRTERGDSAVYLCASSLIGSYTDTQYFGPGTRLTVL.

The chain has TRBV28 and TRBJ2-5, with 7 bases lining up with TRBD1. The CDR3 contains 15 residues. Germline V gene lookup returns CDR1 MDHEN and CDR2 SYDVKM. Trimming cost V 3 bases and J 3 bases; bases outside gene matches: 7. CDR3 nucleotide sequence: TGTGCCAGCAGTTTCCCTCGACAGGGAGAAGAGACCCAGTACTTC. Translation: CASSFPRQGEETQYF.

In this sample, this clonotype turned up a few times. The chain joins TRBV7-2 to TRBJ2-3, with TRBD2 matching over 8 bases. Germline-derived CDR1 and CDR2 are SGHTA and FQGNSA. The trim removed 3 bases at V and 5 bases at J, leaving 7 bases unmatched. CDR3 size: 15 residues. CDR3 in amino acids: CASSLGAGGIDTQYF. DNA for the CDR3: TGTGCCAGCAGCTTGGGGGCGGGAGGTATAGATACGCAGTATTTT.

In this sample, this clonotype turned up a few times. In nucleotides, the CDR3 is TGTGCCAGCAGTGAAAGGTGGGATGGGAGCAATGAGCAGTTCTTC. It yields the protein CASSERWDGSNEQFF. This chain links TRBV2 with TRBJ2-1, with D tentatively TRBD2 (5 bases). CDR1 and CDR2 (germline): SNHLY, FYNNEI. Trimming stripped 2 bases from V and 6 bases from J, with 14 bases between. This CDR3 contains 15 residues.

In this sample, this clonotype turned up a few times. The chain carries TRBV7-9 and TRBJ2-1; D is uncertain. V dropped 3 bases and J dropped 0 bases, with 12 bases sitting between them. CDR1 is SEHNR and CDR2 is FQNEAQ in the germline V gene (reference sequence). The CDR3 contains 16 residues. This CDR3 is CASSLTRASSYNEQFF. The CDR3 coding sequence is TGTGCCAGCAGCTTGACCCGGGCTAGCTCCTACAATGAGCAGTTCTTC.

This clonotype has only a few counts. CDR3 loop: CAISEGTSGSDTQYF. CDR3 DNA sequence: TGTGCCATCAGTGAGGGTACTAGCGGAAGCGATACGCAGTATTTT. V and J are TRBV10-3 and TRBJ2-3; TRBD2 agrees at 8 bases. Germline trimming cut 2 bases from V and 6 bases from J; bases unmatched to any gene: 7. The length of the CDR3 is 15 residues. Germline values: CDR1 ENHRY, CDR2 SYGVKD.

The V and J genes are TRBV2 and TRBJ2-7, with a possible D match to TRBD1 (6 bases). CDR1 and CDR2 (germline): SNHLY, FYNNEI. The CDR3 totals 17 residues. Trimming removed 2 bases from V and 6 bases from J, with 23 bases in between. In DNA, the CDR3 is TGTGCCAGCAGTGAATCTCTGGCAGGGGATATCTGGGGCGAGCAGTACTTC. It is translated as CASSESLAGDIWGEQYF.

This rearrangement joins TRBV12-3 or TRBV12-4 to TRBJ2-5, with 10 bases fitting TRBD2. V lost 2 bases and J lost 4; bases outside the gene matches: 1. The CDR3 extends over 14 amino acids. The CDR3 protein is CASSLLAGAETQYF. Here the CDR3 DNA reads TGTGCCAGCAGTTTACTAGCGGGAGCAGAGACCCAGTACTTC.

This clonotype was observed a handful of times. V and J are TRBV7-2 and TRBJ2-3; tentative D call: TRBD2 (6 bases). Germline lookup yields CDR1 SGHTA and CDR2 FQGNSA. The CDR3 loop spans 15 amino acids. V was trimmed by 4 bases and J by 6 bases, leaving 17 bases between them. The DNA for the CDR3 is TGTGCCAGCAGCTCAACCGGGACTGATTTCGATACGCAGTATTTT. Translating gives CASSSTGTDFDTQYF. Variable domain in full (rest from reference TRBV7-2 and TRBJ2-3): GAGVSQSPSNKVTEKGKDVELRCDPISGHTALYWYRQSLGQGLEFLIYFQGNSAPDKSGLPSDRFSAERTGGSVSTLTIQRTQQEDSAVYLCASSSTGTDFDTQYFGPGTRLTVL.

The chain joins TRBV12-3 or TRBV12-4 to TRBJ2-3, with D possibly TRBD2 on 6 matching bases. The CDR3 is made up of 13 amino acids. The CDR3 loop reads CVTSEGRADTQYF. DNA of the CDR3: TGTGTCACCTCGGAGGGCAGGGCAGATACGCAGTATTTT.

This chain links TRBV29-1 with TRBJ2-1; 11 nucleotides line up with TRBD2. J lost 8 bases, V lost 3 bases, and 15 bases had no gene match. The CDR3 consists of 17 residues. Looked up from germline, CDR1 is SQVTM and CDR2 is ANQGSEA. CDR3 sequence reads: CSVDFGLAGGGIDEQFF. The CDR3 DNA sequence: TGCAGCGTTGATTTTGGGCTAGCGGGAGGCGGGATCGATGAGCAGTTCTTC.